This T cell receptor beta chain comes out of a study of blood T cell repertoires in COVID-19. The CDR3 consists of 13 residues. Germline V lookup: CDR1 SNHLY, CDR2 FYNNEI. J gave up 1 base and V 10 bases, and 1 base lay outside the gene matches. Clones were sequenced by immunoSEQ multiplex PCR, and TCRdb holds only the in-frame ones, with some missing. The sample lists 160,000 or so clones, approximately 81% occurring once. The chain carries TRBV2 and TRBJ2-2, with 9 nucleotides matching TRBD2. The sample was peripheral blood. This sequence was found in a man between 40 and 49 years old with acute or convalescent COVID-19. The CDR3 nucleotides read TGTGCCACGCGGGGGGGGAACACCGGGGAGCTGTTTTTT. Its protein is CATRGGNTGELFF.